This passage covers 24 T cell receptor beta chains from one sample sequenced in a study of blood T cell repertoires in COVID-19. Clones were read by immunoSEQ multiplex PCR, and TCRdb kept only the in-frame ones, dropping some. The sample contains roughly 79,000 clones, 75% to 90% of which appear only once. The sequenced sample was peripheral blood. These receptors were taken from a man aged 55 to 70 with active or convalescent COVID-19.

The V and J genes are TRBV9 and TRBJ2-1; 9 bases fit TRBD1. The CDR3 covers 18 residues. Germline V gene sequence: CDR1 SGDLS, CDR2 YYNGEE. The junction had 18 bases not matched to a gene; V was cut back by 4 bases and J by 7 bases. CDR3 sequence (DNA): TGTGCCAGCAGCTTGTCCTATCCGGGACAGGGAAGAGCGAATGAGCAGTTCTTC. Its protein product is CASSLSYPGQGRANEQFF.

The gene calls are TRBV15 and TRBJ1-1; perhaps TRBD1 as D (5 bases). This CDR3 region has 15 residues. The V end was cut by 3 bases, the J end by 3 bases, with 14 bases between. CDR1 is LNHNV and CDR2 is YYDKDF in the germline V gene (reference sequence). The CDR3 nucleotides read TGTGCCACCAGCAGGTCGGGGGTCATCGACACTGAAGCTTTCTTT. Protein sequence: CATSRSGVIDTEAFF.

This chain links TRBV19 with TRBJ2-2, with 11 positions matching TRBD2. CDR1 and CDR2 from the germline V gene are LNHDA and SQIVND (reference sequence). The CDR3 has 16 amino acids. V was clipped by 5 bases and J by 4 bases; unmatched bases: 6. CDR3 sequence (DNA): TGTGCCAGTAGTTCTGGACTAGCGGGCCTCACCGGGGAGCTGTTTTTT. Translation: CASSSGLAGLTGELFF.

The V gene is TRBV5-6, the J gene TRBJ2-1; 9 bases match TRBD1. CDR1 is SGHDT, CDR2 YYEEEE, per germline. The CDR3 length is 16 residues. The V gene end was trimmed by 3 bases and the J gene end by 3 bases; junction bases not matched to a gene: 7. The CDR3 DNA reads TGTGCCAGCAGCTCCGCCCCGACAGGGGGCTACAATGAGCAGTTCTTC. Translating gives CASSSAPTGGYNEQFF.

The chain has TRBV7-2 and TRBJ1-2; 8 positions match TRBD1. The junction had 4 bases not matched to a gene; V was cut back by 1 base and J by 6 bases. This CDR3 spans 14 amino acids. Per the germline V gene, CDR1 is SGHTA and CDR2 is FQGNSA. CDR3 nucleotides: TGTGCCAGCAGCTTAGGGACAGGGAATAATGGCTACACCTTC. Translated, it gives CASSLGTGNNGYTF.

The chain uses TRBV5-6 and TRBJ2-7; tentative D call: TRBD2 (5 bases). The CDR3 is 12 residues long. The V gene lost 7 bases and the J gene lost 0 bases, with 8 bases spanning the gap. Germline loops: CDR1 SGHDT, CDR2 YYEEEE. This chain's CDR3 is CASGLSSYEQYF. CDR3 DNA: TGTGCCAGCGGACTCAGCTCCTACGAGCAGTACTTC.

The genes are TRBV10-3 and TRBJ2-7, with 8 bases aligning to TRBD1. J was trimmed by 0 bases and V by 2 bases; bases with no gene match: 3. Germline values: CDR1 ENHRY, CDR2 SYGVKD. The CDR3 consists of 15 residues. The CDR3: CAISEEDRVSYEQYF. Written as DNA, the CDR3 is TGTGCCATCAGTGAGGAGGACAGGGTCTCCTACGAGCAGTACTTC.

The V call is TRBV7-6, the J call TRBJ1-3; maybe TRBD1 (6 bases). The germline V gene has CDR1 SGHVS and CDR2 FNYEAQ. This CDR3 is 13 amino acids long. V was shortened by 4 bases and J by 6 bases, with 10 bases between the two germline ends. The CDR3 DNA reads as TGTGCCAGCAGCTCCGCAGGGGAAAACACCATATATTTT. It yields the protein CASSSAGENTIYF.

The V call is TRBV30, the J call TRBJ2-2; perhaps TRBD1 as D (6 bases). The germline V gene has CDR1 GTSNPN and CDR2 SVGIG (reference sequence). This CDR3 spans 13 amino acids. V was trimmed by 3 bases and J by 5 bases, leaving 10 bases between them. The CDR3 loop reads CAWRGTGTGELFF. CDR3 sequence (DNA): TGTGCCTGGAGGGGTACAGGGACCGGGGAGCTGTTTTTT.

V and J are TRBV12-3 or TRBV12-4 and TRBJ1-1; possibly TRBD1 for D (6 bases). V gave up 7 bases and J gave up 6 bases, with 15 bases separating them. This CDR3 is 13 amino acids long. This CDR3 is CASIRGLNSEAFF. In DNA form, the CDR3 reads TGTGCCAGCATTAGGGGGTTGAATTCTGAAGCTTTCTTT.

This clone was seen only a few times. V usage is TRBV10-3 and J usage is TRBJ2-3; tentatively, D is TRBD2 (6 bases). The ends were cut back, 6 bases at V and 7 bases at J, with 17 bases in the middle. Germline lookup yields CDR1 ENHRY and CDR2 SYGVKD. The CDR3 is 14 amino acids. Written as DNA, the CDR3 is TGTGCCATCAGGGAGACTAGTGAGCGATATACGCAGTATTTT. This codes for CAIRETSERYTQYF.

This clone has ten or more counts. CDR3 nucleotide sequence: TGTGCCAGCAGCCAAAGTACCAGGGGGTTCTATGGCTACACCTTC. Its protein product is CASSQSTRGFYGYTF. The V gene is TRBV14, the J gene TRBJ1-2; 7 bases fit TRBD1. J was trimmed by 4 bases and V by 2 bases; bases with no gene match: 7. The CDR3 extends over 15 amino acids. Looked up from germline, CDR1 is SGHDN and CDR2 is FVKESK.

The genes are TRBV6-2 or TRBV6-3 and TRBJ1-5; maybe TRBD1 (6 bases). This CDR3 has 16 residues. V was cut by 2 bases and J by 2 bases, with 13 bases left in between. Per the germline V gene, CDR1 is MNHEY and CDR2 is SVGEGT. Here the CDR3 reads CASSYRPRGGNQPQHF. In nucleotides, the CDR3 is TGTGCCAGCAGTTACCGCCCCAGGGGAGGCAATCAGCCCCAGCATTTT.

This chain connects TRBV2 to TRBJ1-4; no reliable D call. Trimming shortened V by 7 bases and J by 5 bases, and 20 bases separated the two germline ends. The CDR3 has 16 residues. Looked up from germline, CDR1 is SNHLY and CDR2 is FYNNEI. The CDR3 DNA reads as TGTGCCAGCACAACCCAGGAGCCGGGGTCCAATGAAAAACTGTTTTTT. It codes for CASTTQEPGSNEKLFF.

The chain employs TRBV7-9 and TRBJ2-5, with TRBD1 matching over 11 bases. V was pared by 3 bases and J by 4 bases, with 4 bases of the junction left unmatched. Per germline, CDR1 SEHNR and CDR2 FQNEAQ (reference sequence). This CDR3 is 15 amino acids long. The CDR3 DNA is TGTGCCAGCAGCTTGGGGACAGGGGGTGTAGAGACCCAGTACTTC. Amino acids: CASSLGTGGVETQYF.

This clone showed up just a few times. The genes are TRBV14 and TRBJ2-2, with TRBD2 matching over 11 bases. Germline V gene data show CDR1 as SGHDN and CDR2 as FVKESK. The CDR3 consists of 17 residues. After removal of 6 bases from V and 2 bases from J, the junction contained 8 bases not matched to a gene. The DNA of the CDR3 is TGTGCCAGCAGATGGCTAGCGGGGGGTGAAAACACCGGGGAGCTGTTTTTT. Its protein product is CASRWLAGGENTGELFF.

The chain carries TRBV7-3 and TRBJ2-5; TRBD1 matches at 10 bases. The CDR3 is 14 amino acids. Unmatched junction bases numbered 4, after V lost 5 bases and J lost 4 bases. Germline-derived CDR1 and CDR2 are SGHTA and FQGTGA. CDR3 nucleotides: TGTGCCAGCAGCGTGACAGGGGGCGGAGAGACCCAGTACTTC. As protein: CASSVTGGGETQYF.

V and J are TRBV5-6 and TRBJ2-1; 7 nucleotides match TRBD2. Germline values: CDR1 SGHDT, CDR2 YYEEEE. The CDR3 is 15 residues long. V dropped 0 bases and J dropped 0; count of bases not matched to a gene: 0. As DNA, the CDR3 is TGTGCCAGCAGCTTGGGCGGGGGCTCCTACAATGAGCAGTTCTTC. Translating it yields CASSLGGGSYNEQFF.

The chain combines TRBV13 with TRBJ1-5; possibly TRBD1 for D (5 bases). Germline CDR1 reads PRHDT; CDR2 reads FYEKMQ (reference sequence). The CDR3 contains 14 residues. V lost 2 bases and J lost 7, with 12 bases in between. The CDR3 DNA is TGTGCCAGCAGCTTATCTAGGGGTATGCAGCCCCAGCATTTT. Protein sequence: CASSLSRGMQPQHF.

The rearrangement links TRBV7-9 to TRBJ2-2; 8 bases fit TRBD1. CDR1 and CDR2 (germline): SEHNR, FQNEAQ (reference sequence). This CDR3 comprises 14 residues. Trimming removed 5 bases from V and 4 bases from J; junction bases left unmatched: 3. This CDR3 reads CASSRDRPTGELFF. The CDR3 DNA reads TGTGCCAGCAGCCGGGACAGGCCCACCGGGGAGCTGTTTTTT.

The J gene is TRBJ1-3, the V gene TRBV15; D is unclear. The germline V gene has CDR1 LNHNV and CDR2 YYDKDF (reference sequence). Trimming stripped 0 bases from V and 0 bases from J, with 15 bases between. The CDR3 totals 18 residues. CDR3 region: CATSRDLGGFPSGNTIYF. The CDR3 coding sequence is TGTGCCACCAGCAGAGACCTAGGTGGCTTCCCCTCTGGAAACACCATATATTTT. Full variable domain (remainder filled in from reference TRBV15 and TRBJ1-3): DAMVIQNPRYQVTQFGKPVTLSCSQTLNHNVMYWYQQKSSQAPKLLFHYYDKDFNNEADTPDNFQSRRPNTSFCFLDIRSPGLGDTAMYLCATSRDLGGFPSGNTIYFGEGSWLTVV.

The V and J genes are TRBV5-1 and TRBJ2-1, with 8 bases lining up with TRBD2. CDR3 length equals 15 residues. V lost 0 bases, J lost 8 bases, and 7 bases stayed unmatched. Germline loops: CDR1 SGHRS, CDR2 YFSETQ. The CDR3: CASSLGGTRVDEQFF. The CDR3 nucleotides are TGCGCCAGCAGCTTGGGAGGGACTAGGGTCGATGAGCAGTTCTTC.

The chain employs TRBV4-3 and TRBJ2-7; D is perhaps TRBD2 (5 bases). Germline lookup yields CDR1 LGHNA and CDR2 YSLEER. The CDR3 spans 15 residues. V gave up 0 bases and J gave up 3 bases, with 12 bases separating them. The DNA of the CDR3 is TGCGCCAGCAGCCAAGAACGAGGGTACGGCTACGAGCAGTACTTC. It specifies CASSQERGYGYEQYF.

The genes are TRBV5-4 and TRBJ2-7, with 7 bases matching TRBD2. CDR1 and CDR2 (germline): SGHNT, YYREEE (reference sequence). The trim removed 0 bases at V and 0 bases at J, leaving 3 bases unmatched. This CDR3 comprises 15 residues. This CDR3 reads CASSLGGGSSYEQYF. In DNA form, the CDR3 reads TGTGCCAGCAGCTTGGGCGGGGGAAGCTCCTACGAGCAGTACTTC.